The rows below give T cell receptor beta chains drawn from one sample of a study of cytomegalovirus exposure and HLA in healthy donors. This table comes from immunoSEQ multiplex PCR, and its TCRdb copy is limited to in-frame clones, with some not included. The table lists 150,000 to 200,000 clones, around two thirds of them singletons. Sequencing input: PBMCs. Receptor source: a man in his thirties or forties in good health and CMV-seropositive. The CDR3 runs from the conserved cysteine through the conserved F or W.

>TRBV9|TRBJ1-5
CASSDLDRAQPQHF
>TRBV19|TRBJ2-7
CASSIVDSGTYEQYF
>TRBV15|TRBJ1-6
CATSEDSYSPLHF
>TRBV5-1|TRBJ1-1
CASSLGSGRATEAFF
>TRBV10-3|TRBJ1-1
CAISALNPGQGENTEAFF
>TRBV6-5|TRBJ1-2
CASSQQGGLDGYTF
>TRBV7-3|TRBJ2-3
CASSLRGAGGDTQYF
>TRBV28|TRBJ2-5
CASSSTPSGQETQYF
>TRBV11-3|TRBJ2-3
CASSFTGSDTQYF
>TRBV19|TRBJ2-7
CASKPGLAGPQVSYEQYF
>TRBV7-9|TRBJ2-7
CASSSFDGGYEQYF
>TRBV19|TRBJ1-1
CASSATGENTEAFF
>TRBV19|TRBJ1-2
CASSTWTGLANYGYTF
>TRBV18|TRBJ2-3
CASSPWQGADTQYF
>TRBV27|TRBJ2-7
CASSLSTSGLRSYEQYF
>TRBV27|TRBJ2-1
CASSPRSFEQFF
>TRBV5-1|TRBJ1-1
CASSWGRTAEAFF
>TRBV6-1|TRBJ1-1
CASSPAQEAFF
>TRBV5-1|TRBJ2-1
CASSLEGQGYLSTVYNEQFF
>TRBV2|TRBJ1-6
CASSENRGVNSPLHF